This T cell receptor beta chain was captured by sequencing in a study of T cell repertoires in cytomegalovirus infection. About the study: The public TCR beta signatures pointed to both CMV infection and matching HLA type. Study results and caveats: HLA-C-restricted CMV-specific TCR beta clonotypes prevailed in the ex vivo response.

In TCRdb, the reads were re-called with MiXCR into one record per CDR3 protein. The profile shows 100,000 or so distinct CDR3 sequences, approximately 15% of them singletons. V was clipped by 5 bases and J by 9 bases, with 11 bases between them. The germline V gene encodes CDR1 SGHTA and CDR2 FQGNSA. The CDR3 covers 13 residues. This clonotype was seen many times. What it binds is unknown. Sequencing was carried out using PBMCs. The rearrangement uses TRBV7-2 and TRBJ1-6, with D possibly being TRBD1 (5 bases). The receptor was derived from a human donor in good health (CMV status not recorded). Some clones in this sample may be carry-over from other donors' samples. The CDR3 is CASSARQSSPLHF. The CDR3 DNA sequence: TGTGCCAGCAGCGCGCGACAGTCTTCACCCCTCCACTTT.